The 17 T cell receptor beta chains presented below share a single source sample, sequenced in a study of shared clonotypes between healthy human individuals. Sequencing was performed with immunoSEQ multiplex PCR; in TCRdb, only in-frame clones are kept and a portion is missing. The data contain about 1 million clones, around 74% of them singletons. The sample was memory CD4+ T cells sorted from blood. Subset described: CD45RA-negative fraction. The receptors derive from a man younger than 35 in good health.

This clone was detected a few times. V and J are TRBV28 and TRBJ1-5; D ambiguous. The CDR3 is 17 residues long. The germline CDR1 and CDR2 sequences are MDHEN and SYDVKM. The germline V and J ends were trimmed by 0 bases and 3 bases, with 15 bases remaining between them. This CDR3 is CASSLWGMDGTNQPQHF. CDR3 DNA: TGTGCCAGCAGTTTATGGGGAATGGACGGAACCAATCAGCCCCAGCATTTT.

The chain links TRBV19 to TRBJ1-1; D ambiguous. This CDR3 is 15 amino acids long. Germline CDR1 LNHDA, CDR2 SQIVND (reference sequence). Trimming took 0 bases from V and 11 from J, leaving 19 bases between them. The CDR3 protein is CASSIDSRGRVGAFF. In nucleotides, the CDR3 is TGTGCCAGTAGTATAGATAGTCGAGGAAGGGTTGGGGCTTTCTTT.

The CDR3 DNA reads TGTGCCAGCAGCTCACGACAGGGGGCCGATCCTGGCTACACCTTC. Translating gives CASSSRQGADPGYTF. The gene calls are TRBV9 and TRBJ1-2; TRBD1 aligns across 10 bases. Germline V lookup: CDR1 SGDLS, CDR2 YYNGEE. The length of the CDR3 is 15 residues. J gave up 7 bases and V 4 bases, and 10 bases lay outside the gene matches.

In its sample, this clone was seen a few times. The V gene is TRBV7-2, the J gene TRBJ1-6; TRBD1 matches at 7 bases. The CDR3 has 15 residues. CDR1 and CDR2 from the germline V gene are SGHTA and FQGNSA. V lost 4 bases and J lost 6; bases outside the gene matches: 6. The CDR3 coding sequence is TGTGCCAGCAGCTCCCAGGGACAGAGTAATTCACCCCTCCACTTT. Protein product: CASSSQGQSNSPLHF. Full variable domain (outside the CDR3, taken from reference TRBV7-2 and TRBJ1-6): GAGVSQSPSNKVTEKGKDVELRCDPISGHTALYWYRQSLGQGLEFLIYFQGNSAPDKSGLPSDRFSAERTGGSVSTLTIQRTQQEDSAVYLCASSSQGQSNSPLHFGNGTRLTVT.

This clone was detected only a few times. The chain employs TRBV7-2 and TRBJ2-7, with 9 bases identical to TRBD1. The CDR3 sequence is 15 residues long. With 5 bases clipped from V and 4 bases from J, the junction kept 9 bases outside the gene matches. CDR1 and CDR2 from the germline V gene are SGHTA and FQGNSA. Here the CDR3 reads CASSKRQGQGYEQYF. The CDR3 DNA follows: TGTGCCAGCAGCAAAAGACAGGGACAGGGTTACGAGCAGTACTTC. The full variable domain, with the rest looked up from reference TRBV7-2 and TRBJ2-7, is GAGVSQSPSNKVTEKGKDVELRCDPISGHTALYWYRQSLGQGLEFLIYFQGNSAPDKSGLPSDRFSAERTGGSVSTLTIQRTQQEDSAVYLCASSKRQGQGYEQYFGPGTRLTVT.

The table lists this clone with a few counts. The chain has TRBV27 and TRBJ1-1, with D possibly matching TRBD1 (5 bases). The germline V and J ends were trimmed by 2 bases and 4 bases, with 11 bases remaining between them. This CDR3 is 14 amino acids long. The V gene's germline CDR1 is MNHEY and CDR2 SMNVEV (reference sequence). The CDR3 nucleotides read TGTGCCAGCAGTTTAACCGGGGCCGGCACTGAAGCTTTCTTT. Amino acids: CASSLTGAGTEAFF.

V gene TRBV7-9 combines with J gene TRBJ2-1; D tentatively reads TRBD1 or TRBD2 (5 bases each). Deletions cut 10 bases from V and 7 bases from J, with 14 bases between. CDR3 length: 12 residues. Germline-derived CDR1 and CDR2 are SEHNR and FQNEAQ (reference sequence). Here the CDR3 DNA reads TGTGCCACCCCGGGACCTCCTAATGAGCAGTTCTTC. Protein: CATPGPPNEQFF.

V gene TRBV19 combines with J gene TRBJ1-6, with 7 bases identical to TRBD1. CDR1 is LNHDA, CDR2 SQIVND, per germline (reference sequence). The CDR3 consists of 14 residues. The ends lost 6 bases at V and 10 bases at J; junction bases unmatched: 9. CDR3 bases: TGTGCCAGTAGCCCTACAGGGGCCCAATCACCCCTCCACTTT. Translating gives CASSPTGAQSPLHF.

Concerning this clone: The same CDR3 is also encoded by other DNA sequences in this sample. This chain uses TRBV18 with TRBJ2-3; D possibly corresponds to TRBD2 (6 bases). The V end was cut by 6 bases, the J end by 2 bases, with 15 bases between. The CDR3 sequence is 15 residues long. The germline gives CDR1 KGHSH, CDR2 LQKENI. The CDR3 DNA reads TGTGCCAGCTCGCGGGACGGCTCTTACACAGATACGCAGTATTTT. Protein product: CASSRDGSYTDTQYF.

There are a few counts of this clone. Here the CDR3 reads CSVEDQGENYGYTF. The CDR3 DNA sequence: TGCAGCGTTGAAGATCAAGGGGAGAACTATGGCTACACCTTC. The chain uses TRBV29-1 and TRBJ1-2; TRBD1 might be the D (5 bases). CDR1 is SQVTM, CDR2 ANQGSEA, per germline. V was trimmed by 0 bases and J by 2 bases, leaving 10 bases between them. This CDR3 spans 14 amino acids.

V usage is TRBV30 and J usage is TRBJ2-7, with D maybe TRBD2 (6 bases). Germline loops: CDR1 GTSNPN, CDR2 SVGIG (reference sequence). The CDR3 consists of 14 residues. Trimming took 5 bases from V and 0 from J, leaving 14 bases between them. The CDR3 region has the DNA TGTGCCTGGGGTCGGAGGGGAAGCTCCTACGAGCAGTACTTC. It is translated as CAWGRRGSSYEQYF.

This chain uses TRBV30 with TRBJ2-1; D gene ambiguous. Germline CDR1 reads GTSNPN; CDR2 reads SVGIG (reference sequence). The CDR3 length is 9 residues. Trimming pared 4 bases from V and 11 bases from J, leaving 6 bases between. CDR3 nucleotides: TGTGCCTGGAACTTCAAGCAGTTCTTC. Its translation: CAWNFKQFF.

Here the CDR3 reads CASSGNRGETQYF. The CDR3 DNA sequence: TGTGCCAGCAGCGGCAACAGGGGCGAGACCCAGTACTTC. The V call is TRBV6-4, the J call TRBJ2-5, with TRBD1 identical over 7 bases. J gave up 5 bases and V 6 bases, and 6 bases lay outside the gene matches. This CDR3 has 13 amino acids. Germline CDR1 reads MRHNA; CDR2 reads SNTAGT.

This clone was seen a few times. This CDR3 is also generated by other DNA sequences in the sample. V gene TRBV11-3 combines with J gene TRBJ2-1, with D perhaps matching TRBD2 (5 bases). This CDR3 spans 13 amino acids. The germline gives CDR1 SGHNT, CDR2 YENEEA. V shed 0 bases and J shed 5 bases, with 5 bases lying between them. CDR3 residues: CASSLEEDNEQFF. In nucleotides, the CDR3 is TGTGCCAGCAGCTTAGAGGAGGACAATGAGCAGTTCTTC.

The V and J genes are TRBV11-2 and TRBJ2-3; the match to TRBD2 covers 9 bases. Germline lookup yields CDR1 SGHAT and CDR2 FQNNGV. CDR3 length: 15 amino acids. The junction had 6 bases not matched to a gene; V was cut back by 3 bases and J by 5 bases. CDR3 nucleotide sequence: TGTGCCAGCAGCTTTGAGCGGGGGGACCGAGATACGCAGTATTTT. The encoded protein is CASSFERGDRDTQYF.

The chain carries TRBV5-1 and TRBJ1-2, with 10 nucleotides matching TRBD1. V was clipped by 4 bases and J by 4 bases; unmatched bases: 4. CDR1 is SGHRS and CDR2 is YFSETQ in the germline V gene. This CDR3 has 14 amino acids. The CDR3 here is CASSTGQGGYGYTF. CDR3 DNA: TGCGCCAGCAGCACTGGACAGGGGGGCTATGGCTACACCTTC.

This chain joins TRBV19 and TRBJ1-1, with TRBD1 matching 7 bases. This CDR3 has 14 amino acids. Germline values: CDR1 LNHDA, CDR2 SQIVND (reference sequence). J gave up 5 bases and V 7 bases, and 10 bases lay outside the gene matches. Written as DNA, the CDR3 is TGTGCCAGTATCCCCCCGGACAGGTCAACTGAAGCTTTCTTT. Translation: CASIPPDRSTEAFF.